This T cell receptor beta chain was captured in a study of vaccination effects on CD4 cells after COVID-19. Overall study findings and caveats: Marked clonal contraction was seen in infection- and vaccine-induced clones late after vaccination.

Looked up from germline, CDR1 is KGHDR and CDR2 is SFDVKD. There are 15 residues in the CDR3. V lost 4 bases and J lost 7, with 18 bases in between. This table comes from immunoSEQ multiplex PCR, and its TCRdb copy is limited to in-frame clones, with some not included. The data contain fewer than 85,000 clones, less than 80% of them singletons. Antigen-specific CD4+ T cells were first expanded with viral peptide pools by the ViraFEST assay and only then sequenced. CD4+ T cells were isolated after around ten days of culture. Two doses of BNT162b2 or mRNA-1273 vaccine were administered to participants. All vaccine recipients tested negative for nucleocapsid antibodies and had never contracted SARS-CoV-2 infection. As for this clone: Its antigen remains unknown.

The material was CD4+ T cells from PBMCs cultured with HCoV-OC43 spike peptides, obtained after COVID-19 vaccination. Described subset: HCoV-OC43 spike overlapping peptide pool stimulation. The chain links TRBV24-1 to TRBJ2-5; D is perhaps TRBD1 or TRBD2 (5 bases each). This TCR derives from a human donor who received a COVID-19 vaccine. The CDR3 DNA follows: TGTGCCACCAGTGACTCGAGGGGACGGACCAGGACCCAGTACTTC. It specifies CATSDSRGRTRTQYF.